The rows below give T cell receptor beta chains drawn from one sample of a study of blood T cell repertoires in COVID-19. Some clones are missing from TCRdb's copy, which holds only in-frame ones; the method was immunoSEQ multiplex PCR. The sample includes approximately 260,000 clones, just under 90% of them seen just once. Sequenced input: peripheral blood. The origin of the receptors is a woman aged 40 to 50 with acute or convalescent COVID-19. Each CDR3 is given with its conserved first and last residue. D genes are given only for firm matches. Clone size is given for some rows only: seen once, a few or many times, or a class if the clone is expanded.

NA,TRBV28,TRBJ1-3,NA,TGTGCCAGCAGTCCCCCTCTAGGCGTCTCTGGAAACACCATATATTTT,CASSPPLGVSGNTIYF
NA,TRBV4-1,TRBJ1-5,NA,TGCGCCAGCAGCCCCCGCCACCCGCAGGGGAATCAGCCCCAGCATTTT,CASSPRHPQGNQPQHF
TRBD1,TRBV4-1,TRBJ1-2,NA,TGCGCCAGCAGCCAGGCACAGGGGATATATGGCTACACCTTC,CASSQAQGIYGYTF
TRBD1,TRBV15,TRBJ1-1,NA,TGTGCCACCAGCAGAGATTATGGGACAGGCGGCACTGAAGCTTTCTTT,CATSRDYGTGGTEAFF
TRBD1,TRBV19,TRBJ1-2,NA,TGTGCCAGTAGTGACAGGGCGGGAGGAGGCTATGGCTACACCTTC,CASSDRAGGGYGYTF
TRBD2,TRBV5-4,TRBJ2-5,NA,TGTGCCAGCAGCTTGGCCCAGGTAGCGGGGGAGCAAGAGACCCAGTACTTC,CASSLAQVAGEQETQYF
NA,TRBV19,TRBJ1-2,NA,TGTGCCAGTAGTAAAACAGAAGGCGGCTACACCTTC,CASSKTEGGYTF
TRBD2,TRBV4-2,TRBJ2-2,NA,TGTGCCAGCAGCCAACCCTTAGTTCGGGGGGGGACCACCGGGGAGCTGTTTTTT,CASSQPLVRGGTTGELFF
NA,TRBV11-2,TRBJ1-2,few,TGTGCCAGCAGCTCTCTGGCCATGGGGGCGCGTAACTATGGCTACACCTTC,CASSSLAMGARNYGYTF
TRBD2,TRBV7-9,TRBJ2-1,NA,TGTGCCAGCAGCCTGACTAGCGGGGGGCCCCAGTTCTTC,CASSLTSGGPQFF
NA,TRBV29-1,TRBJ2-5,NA,TGCAGCGTTACCTGGGACTCGCCACGGGAGACCCAGTACTTC,CSVTWDSPRETQYF
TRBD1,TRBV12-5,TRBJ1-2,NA,TGTGCTAGTGGTTTGGCGCGAAACCGGGACAGGTTCTATGGCTACACCTTC,CASGLARNRDRFYGYTF
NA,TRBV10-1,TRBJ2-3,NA,TGCGCCAGCAGTGAGAACGCGCTCAGGGCATTTTCTAGCACAGATACGCAGTATTTT,CASSENALRAFSSTDTQYF
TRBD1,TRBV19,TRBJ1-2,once,TGTGCCAGTGCCAAAGGACAGGGCGCCTATGGCTACACCTTC,CASAKGQGAYGYTF
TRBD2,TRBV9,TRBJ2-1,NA,TGTGCCAGCAGCGTAGCTATAGCGGGGGGCCTCGGGAATGAGCAGTTCTTC,CASSVAIAGGLGNEQFF
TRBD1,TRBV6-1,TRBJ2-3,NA,TGTGCCAGCAGTGAACTCCCAGGGGGAAGCACAGATACGCAGTATTTT,CASSELPGGSTDTQYF
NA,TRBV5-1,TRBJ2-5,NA,TGCGCCAGCACTGTGGCCAGACAAGAGACCCAGTACTTC,CASTVARQETQYF
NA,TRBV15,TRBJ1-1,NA,TGTGCCACCAGCAGAAGGGGGTTAGGAGGCACTGAAGCTTTCTTT,CATSRRGLGGTEAFF
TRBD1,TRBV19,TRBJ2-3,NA,TGTGCCAGTAGTATAGGGACAGGGGGAGATACGCAGTATTTT,CASSIGTGGDTQYF
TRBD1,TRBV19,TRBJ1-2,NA,TGTGCCAGTAGTAGGTGGGACAGGGACTTAGCTAACTATGGCTACACCTTC,CASSRWDRDLANYGYTF
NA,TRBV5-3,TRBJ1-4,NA,TGTGCCAGAAGCTCTAAGCGGGATGAAAAACTGTTTTTT,CARSSKRDEKLFF
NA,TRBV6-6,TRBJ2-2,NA,TGTGCCAGCAGTTCAAACCGGGGCGGGGAGCTGTTTTTT,CASSSNRGGELFF
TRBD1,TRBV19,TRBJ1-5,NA,TGTGCCAGTAGTCGGAAGGGGGCTCATCAGCCCCAGCATTTT,CASSRKGAHQPQHF
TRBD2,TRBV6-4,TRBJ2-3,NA,TGTGCCAGCAGTGGCGGACTAGGCGGAGATACGCAGTATTTT,CASSGGLGGDTQYF
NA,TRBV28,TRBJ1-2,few,TGTGCCAGCAGTTTACCAGTAGGGCCAGGGTGGGGCTATGGCTACACCTTC,CASSLPVGPGWGYGYTF
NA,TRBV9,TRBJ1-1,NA,TGTGCCAGCAGCGTAGGGAGCGGTTGGGGAAGAACTGAAGCTTTCTTT,CASSVGSGWGRTEAFF
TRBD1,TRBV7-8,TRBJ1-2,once,TGTGCCAGCAGCTCCGGGGACAGGTCTAACTATGGCTACACCTTC,CASSSGDRSNYGYTF
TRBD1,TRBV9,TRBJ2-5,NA,TGTGCCAGCAGCGCGGGACAGGGGGTTGGGGAGACCCAGTACTTC,CASSAGQGVGETQYF
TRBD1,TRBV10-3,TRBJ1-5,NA,TGTGCCATCAGCGGGACAGGTACTAATCAGCCCCAGCATTTT,CAISGTGTNQPQHF
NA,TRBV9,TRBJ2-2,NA,TGTGCCAGCAGCGCTACCCAGTCAGCGGTAAGCGGGGAGCTGTTTTTT,CASSATQSAVSGELFF
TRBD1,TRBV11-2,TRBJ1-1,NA,TGTGCCAGCAGCTTGACAGGGTACACTGAAGCTTTCTTT,CASSLTGYTEAFF
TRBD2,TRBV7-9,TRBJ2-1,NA,TGTGCCAGCTACATCGGGGGGGCTTCCGATGAGCAGTTCTTC,CASYIGGASDEQFF
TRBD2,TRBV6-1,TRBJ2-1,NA,TGTGCCAGCAGTGAACTAGCGGGGGGGCAGGGAGAGCAGTTCTTC,CASSELAGGQGEQFF
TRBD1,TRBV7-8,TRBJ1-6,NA,TGTGCCAGCAGCCCCCGGGACAGGTCCTATAATTCACCCCTCCACTTT,CASSPRDRSYNSPLHF
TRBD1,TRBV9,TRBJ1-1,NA,TGTGCCAGCAGCGACGGGACAGCGAACACTGAAGCTTTCTTT,CASSDGTANTEAFF
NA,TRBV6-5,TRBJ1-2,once,TGTGCCAGCAGGACGGAGGACTATGGCTACACCTTC,CASRTEDYGYTF
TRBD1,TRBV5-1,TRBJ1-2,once,TGCGCCAGCTTACCGGGGGCAGGGGGCTTTTATGGCTACACCTTC,CASLPGAGGFYGYTF
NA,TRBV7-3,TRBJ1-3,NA,TGTGCCAGCAGCTTAACCCAAGGAAACACCATATATTTT,CASSLTQGNTIYF
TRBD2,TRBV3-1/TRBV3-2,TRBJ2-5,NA,TGTGCCAGCAGCCAAATAGCGGGGCCCCGAGGGACCCAGTACTTC,CASSQIAGPRGTQYF
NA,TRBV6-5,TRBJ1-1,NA,TGTGCCAGCAGAAGGGAGGGGAGGGGAACTGAAGCTTTCTTT,CASRREGRGTEAFF
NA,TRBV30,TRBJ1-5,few,TGTGCCTGGAGTGAAGGGACATCCAGCAATCAGCCCCAGCATTTT,CAWSEGTSSNQPQHF
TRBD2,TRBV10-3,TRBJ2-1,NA,TGTGCCATCAGTGACGGGACTAGCGGCTACAATGAGCAGTTCTTC,CAISDGTSGYNEQFF
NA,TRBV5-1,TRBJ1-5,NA,TGCGCCAGCAGCTTCGAGGGCGGGGTCGGACAGCCCCAGCATTTT,CASSFEGGVGQPQHF
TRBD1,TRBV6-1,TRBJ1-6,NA,TGTGCCAGCAGTGGAAGGACAGGGGCCGCATATAATTCACCCCTCCACTTT,CASSGRTGAAYNSPLHF
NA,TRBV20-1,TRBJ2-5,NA,TGCAGTGCTATACGGGGAGAGACCCAGTACTTC,CSAIRGETQYF
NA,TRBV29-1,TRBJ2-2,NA,TGCAGCGTTGAGGCCTCCGGGGAGCTGTTTTTT,CSVEASGELFF
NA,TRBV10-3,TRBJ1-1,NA,TGTGCCATAATGGGCGGGAGGACTGAAGCTTTCTTT,CAIMGGRTEAFF
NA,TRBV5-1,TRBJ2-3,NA,TGCGCCAGCAGCTGGACAGCGGCCCCCTCAGATACGCAGTATTTT,CASSWTAAPSDTQYF
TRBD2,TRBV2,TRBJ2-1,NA,TGTGCCAGCAGGCAGGGGCGGGGGGCCCTCTCCTACAATGAGCAGTTCTTC,CASRQGRGALSYNEQFF
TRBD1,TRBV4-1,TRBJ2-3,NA,TGCGCCAGCAGCCAAGGACAGGGGAGGACAGATACGCAGTATTTT,CASSQGQGRTDTQYF
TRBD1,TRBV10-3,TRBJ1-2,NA,TGTGCCATCAGTGAGTCAGGGGGCGGTTTAAGCGGCTACACCTTC,CAISESGGGLSGYTF
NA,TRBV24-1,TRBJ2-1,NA,TGTGCCACCAGTGATCTGGGCCGAGGGCCGGATGAGCAGTTCTTC,CATSDLGRGPDEQFF